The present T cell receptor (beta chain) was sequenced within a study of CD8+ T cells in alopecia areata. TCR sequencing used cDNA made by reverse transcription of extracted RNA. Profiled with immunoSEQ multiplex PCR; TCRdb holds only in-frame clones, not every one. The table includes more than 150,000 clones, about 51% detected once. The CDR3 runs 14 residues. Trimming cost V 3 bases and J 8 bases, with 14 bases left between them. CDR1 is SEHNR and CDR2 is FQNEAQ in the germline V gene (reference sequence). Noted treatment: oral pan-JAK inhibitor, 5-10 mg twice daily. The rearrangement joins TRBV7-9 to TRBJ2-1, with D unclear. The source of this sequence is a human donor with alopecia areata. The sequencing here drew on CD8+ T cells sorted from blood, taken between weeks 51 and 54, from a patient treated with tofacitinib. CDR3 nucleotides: TGTGCCAGCAGCTTCCAGGACGCGGACCATGAGCAGTTCTTC. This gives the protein CASSFQDADHEQFF.